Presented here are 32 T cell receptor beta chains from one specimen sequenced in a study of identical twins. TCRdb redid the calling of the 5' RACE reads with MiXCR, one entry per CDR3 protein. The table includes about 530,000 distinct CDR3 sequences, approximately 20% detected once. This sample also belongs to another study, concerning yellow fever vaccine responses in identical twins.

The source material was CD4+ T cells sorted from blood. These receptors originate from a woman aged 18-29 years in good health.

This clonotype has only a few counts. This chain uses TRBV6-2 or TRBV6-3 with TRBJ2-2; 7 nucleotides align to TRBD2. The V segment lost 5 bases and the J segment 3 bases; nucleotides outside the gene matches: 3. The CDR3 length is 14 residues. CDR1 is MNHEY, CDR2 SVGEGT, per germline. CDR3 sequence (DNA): TGTGCCAGCAGTCAAAGCGGGGACACCGGGGAGCTGTTTTTT. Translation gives CASSQSGDTGELFF.

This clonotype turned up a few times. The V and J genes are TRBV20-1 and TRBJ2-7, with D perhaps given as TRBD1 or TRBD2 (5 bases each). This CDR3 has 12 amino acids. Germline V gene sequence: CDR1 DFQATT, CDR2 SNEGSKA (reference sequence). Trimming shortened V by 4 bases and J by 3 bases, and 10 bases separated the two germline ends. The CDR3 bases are TGCAGTGCTACGAGGGGCGACTACGAGCAGTACGTC. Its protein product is CSATRGDYEQYV.

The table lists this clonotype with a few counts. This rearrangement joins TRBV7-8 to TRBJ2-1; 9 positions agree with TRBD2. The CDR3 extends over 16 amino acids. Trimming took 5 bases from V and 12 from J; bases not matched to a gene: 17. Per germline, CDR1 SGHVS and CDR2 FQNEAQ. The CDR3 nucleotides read TGTGCCAGCAGCCAAAGCGTGGCTAGCGGGAAAATTCGGCAGTTCTTC. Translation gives CASSQSVASGKIRQFF.

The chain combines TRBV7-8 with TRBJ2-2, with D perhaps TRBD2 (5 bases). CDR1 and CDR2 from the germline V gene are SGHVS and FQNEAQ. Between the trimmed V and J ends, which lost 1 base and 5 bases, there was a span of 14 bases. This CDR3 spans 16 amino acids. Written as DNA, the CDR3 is TGTGCCAGCAGCTTAGTTGAGGCGCCGGGAACCGGGGAGCTGTTTTTT. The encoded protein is CASSLVEAPGTGELFF.

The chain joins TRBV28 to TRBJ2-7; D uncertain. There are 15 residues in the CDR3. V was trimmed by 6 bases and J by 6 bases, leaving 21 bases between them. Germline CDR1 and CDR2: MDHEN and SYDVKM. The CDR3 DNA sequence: TGTGCCAGCAGCTCAAGCCGGGCCGCCGAGGTCGAGCAGTACTTC. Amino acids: CASSSSRAAEVEQYF.

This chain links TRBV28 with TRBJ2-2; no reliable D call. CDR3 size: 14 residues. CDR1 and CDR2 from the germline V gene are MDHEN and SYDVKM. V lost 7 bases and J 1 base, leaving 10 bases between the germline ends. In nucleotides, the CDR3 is TGTGCCAGCAATTCAGTCATGAACACCGGGGAGCTGTTTTTT. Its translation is CASNSVMNTGELFF.

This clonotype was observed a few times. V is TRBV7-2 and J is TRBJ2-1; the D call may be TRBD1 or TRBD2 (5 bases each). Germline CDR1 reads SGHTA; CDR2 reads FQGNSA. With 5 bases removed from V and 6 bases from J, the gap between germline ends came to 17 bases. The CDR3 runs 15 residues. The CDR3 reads CASSTAWGPVNEQFF. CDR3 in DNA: TGTGCCAGCAGCACCGCCTGGGGACCAGTCAATGAGCAGTTCTTC.

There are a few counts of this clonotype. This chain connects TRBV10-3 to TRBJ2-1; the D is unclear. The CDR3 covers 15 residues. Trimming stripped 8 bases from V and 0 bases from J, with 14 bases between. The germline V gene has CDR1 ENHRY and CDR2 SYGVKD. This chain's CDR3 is CAIGRAESSYNEQFF. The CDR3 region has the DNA TGTGCCATCGGCCGCGCCGAAAGCTCCTACAATGAGCAGTTCTTC.

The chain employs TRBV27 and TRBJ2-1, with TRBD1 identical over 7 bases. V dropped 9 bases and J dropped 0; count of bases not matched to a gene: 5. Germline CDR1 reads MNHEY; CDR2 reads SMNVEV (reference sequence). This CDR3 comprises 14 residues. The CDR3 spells CASRDRGSYNEQFF. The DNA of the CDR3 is TGTGCCAGTAGGGACAGAGGCTCCTACAATGAGCAGTTCTTC.

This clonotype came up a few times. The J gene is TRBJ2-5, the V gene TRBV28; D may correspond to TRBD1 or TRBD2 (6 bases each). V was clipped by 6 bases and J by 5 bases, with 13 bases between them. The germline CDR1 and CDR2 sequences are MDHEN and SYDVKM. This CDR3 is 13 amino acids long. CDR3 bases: TGTGCCAGCAGGTGGGGGGCTCGGGAGACCCAGTACTTC. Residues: CASRWGARETQYF.

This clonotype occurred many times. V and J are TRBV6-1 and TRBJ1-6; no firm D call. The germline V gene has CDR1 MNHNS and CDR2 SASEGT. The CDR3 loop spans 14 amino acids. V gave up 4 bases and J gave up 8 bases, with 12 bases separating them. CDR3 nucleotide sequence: TGTGCCAGCAGTGTTCCCGGACCTGATTCACCCCTCCACTTT. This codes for CASSVPGPDSPLHF.

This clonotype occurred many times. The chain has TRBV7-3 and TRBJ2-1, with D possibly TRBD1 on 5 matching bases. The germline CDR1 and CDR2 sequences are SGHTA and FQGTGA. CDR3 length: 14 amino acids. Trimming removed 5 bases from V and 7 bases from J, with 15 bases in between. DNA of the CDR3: TGTGCCAGCAGCCCACAACAGGAGAGGAATGAGCAGTTCTTC. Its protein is CASSPQQERNEQFF.

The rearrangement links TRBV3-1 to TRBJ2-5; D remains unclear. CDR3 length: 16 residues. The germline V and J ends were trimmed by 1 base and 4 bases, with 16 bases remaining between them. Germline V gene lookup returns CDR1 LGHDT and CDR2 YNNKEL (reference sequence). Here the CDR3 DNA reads TGTGCCAGCAGCCAAGGTTTGGCTAGTGGGGTAGAGACCCAGTACTTC. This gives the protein CASSQGLASGVETQYF.

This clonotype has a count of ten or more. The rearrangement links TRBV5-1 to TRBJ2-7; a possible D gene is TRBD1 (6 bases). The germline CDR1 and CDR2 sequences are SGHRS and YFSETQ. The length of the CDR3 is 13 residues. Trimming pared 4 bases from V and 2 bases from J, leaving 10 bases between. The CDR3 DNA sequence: TGCGCCAGCAGCCCGGGACAAACCTACGAGCAGTACTTC. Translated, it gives CASSPGQTYEQYF.

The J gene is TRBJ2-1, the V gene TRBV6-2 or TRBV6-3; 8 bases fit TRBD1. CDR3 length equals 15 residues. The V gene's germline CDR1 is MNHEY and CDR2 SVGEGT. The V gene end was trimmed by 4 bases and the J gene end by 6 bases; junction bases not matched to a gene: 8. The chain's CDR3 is CASSSETGVFNEQFF. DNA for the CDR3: TGTGCCAGCAGTTCCGAGACAGGGGTCTTCAATGAGCAGTTCTTC.

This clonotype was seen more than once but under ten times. CDR3 bases: TGTGCCAGCAGCCCCCATGAGGCGGCCCTCTCTGGAAACACCATATATTTT. This sequence encodes CASSPHEAALSGNTIYF. The chain carries TRBV12-3 or TRBV12-4 and TRBJ1-3; the D is unclear. The CDR3 is made up of 17 amino acids. Trimming cost V 6 bases and J 0 bases, with 18 bases left between them.

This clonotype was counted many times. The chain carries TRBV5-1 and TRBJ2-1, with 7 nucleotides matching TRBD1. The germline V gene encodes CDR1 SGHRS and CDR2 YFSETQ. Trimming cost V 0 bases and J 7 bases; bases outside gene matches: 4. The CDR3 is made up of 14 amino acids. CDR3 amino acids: CASSLVAGGNEQFF. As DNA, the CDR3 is TGCGCCAGCAGCTTGGTCGCAGGGGGAAATGAGCAGTTCTTC.

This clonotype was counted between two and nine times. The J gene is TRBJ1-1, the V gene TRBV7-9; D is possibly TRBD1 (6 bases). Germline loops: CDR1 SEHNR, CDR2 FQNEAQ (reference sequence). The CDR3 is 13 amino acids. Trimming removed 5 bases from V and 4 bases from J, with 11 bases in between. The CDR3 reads CASSQTGSTEAFF. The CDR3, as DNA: TGTGCCAGCAGCCAAACAGGGAGCACTGAAGCTTTCTTT.

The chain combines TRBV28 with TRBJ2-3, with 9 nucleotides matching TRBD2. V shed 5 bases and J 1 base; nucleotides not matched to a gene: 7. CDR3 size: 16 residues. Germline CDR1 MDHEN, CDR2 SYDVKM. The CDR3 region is CASSGVLAGGTDTQYF. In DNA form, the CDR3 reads TGTGCCAGCAGTGGGGTATTAGCGGGGGGCACAGATACGCAGTATTTT.

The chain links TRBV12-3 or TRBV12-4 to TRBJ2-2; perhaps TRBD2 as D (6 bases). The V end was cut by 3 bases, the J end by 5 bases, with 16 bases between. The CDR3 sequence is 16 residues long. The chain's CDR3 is CASSFLVGGNTGELFF. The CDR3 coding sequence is TGTGCCAGCAGTTTCTTAGTTGGGGGGAATACCGGGGAGCTGTTTTTT.

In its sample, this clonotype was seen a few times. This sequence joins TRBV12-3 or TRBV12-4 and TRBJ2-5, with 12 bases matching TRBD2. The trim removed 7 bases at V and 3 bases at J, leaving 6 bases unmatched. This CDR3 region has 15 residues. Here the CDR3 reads CASTTTSGGKETQYF. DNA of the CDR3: TGTGCCAGCACCACGACTAGCGGGGGAAAAGAGACCCAGTACTTC.

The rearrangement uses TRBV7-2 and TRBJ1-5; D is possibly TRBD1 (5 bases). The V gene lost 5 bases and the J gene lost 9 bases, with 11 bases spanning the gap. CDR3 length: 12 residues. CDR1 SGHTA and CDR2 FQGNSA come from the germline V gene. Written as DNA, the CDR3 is TGTGCCAGCAGCCTCGACAGTTGGCCCCAGCATTTT. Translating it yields CASSLDSWPQHF.

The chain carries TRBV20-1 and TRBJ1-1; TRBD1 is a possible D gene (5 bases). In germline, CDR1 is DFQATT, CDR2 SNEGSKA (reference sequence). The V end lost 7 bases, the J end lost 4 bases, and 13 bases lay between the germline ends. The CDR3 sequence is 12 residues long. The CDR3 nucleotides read TGCAGTGTCAAGCGGGGGGGCACTGAAGCTTTCTTT. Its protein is CSVKRGGTEAFF.

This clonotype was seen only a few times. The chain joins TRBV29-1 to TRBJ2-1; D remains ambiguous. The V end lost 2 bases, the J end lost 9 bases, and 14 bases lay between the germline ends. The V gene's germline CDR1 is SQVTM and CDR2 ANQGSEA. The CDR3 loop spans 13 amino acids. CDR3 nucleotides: TGCAGCGTTGAAAAGGCCCTAACTGGTGAGCAGTTCTTC. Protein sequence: CSVEKALTGEQFF.

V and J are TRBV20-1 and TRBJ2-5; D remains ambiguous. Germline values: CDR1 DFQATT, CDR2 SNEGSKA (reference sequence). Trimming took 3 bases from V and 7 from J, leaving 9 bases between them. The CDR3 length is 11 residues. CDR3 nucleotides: TGCAGTGCTAGCTCCCTCGCGACCCAGTACTTC. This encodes CSASSLATQYF.

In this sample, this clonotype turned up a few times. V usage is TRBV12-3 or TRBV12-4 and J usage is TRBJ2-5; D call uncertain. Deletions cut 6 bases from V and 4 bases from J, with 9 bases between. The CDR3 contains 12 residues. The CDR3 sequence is CASRQERETQYF. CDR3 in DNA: TGTGCCAGCAGGCAGGAAAGAGAGACCCAGTACTTC.

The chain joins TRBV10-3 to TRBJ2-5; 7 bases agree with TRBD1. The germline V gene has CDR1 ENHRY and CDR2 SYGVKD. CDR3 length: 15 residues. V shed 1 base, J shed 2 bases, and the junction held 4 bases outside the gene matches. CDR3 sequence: CAISEWRQGQETQYF. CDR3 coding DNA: TGTGCCATCAGTGAGTGGAGACAGGGTCAAGAGACCCAGTACTTC.

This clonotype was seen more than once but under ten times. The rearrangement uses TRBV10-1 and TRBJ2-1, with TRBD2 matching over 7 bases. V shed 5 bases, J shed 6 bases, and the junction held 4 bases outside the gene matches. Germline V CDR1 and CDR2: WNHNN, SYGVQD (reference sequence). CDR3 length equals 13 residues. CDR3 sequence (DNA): TGCGCCAGCAGTAGTGGCGGGAGCAATGAGCAGTTCTTC. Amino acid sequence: CASSSGGSNEQFF.

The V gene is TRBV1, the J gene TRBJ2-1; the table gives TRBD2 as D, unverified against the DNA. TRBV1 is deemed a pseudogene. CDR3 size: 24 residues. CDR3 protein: CTSSQDLTTMGFGETTTTNNEQFF. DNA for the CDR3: TGCACCAGCAGCCAAGATCTGACTACCATGGGGTTTGGTGAGACTACCACGACGAACAATGAGCAGTTCTTC.

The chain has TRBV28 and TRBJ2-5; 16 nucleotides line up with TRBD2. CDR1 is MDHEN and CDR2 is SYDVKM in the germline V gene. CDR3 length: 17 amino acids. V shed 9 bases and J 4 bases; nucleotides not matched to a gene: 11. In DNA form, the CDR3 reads TGTGCCAGTAGTCTTACGGGACTAGCGGGGGGGCTAGAGACCCAGTACTTC. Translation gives CASSLTGLAGGLETQYF.

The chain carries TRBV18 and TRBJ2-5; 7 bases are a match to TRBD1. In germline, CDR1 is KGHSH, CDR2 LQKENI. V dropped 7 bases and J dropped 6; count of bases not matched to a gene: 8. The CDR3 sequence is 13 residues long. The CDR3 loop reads CASCMDRTQTQYF. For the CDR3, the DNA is TGTGCCAGCTGCATGGACAGGACCCAGACCCAGTACTTC. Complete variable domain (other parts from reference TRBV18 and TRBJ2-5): NAGVMQNPRHLVRRRGQEARLRCSPMKGHSHVYWYRQLPEEGLKFMVYLQKENIIDESGMPKERFSAEFPKEGPSILRIQQVVRGDSAAYFCASCMDRTQTQYFGPGTRLLVL.

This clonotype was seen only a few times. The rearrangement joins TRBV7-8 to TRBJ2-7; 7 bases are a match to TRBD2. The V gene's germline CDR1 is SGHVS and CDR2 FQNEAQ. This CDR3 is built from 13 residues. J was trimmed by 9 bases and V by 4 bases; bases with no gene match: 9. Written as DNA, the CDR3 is TGTGCCAGCAGCTCCGGGGGGTACTTGGGGCAGTACTTC. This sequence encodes CASSSGGYLGQYF.